Each of the 12 T cell receptor beta chains below was sequenced from the same sample in a study of blood T cell repertoires in COVID-19. Clones were sequenced by immunoSEQ multiplex PCR, and TCRdb holds only the in-frame ones, with some missing. The profile shows about 72,000 clones, 86% of them singletons. The sequencing input was peripheral blood. The origin of the receptors is a man aged 70 or older with active or convalescent COVID-19.

The V gene is TRBV5-1, the J gene TRBJ2-7; D is perhaps TRBD2 (5 bases). Germline V lookup: CDR1 SGHRS, CDR2 YFSETQ. The CDR3 is 14 amino acids. V was shortened by 4 bases and J by 0 bases, with 11 bases between the two germline ends. CDR3 coding DNA: TGCGCCAGCAGCCAAGCTGGGAGCTCCTACGAGCAGTACTTC. It is translated as CASSQAGSSYEQYF.

CDR3 amino acids: CASRATGVDEAFF. CDR3 DNA sequence: TGTGCCAGCAGGGCGACAGGGGTGGATGAAGCTTTCTTT. The chain carries TRBV6-6 and TRBJ1-1; 8 nucleotides line up with TRBD1. The CDR3 length is 13 residues. Germline V lookup: CDR1 MNHNY, CDR2 SVGAGI (reference sequence). Trimming cost V 6 bases and J 7 bases; bases outside gene matches: 7.

The genes are TRBV6-5 and TRBJ1-4; 7 nucleotides line up with TRBD1. This CDR3 comprises 15 residues. V trimming: 8 bases; J trimming: 8 bases; junction bases outside the gene matches: 14. Per the germline V gene, CDR1 is MNHEY and CDR2 is SVGAGI. The CDR3 loop reads CASGERGQVREKLFF. CDR3 nucleotides: TGTGCCAGCGGGGAAAGGGGGCAAGTTAGGGAAAAACTGTTTTTT.

This chain uses TRBV7-9 with TRBJ2-5; D is ambiguous. CDR3 size: 14 residues. The germline V gene encodes CDR1 SEHNR and CDR2 FQNEAQ (reference sequence). Trimming left V 2 bases short and J 3 bases short, with 10 bases between. CDR3 sequence reads: CASSLNTMEETQYF. In DNA, the CDR3 is TGTGCCAGCAGCTTAAACACGATGGAAGAGACCCAGTACTTC.

V usage is TRBV11-2 and J usage is TRBJ2-3; 12 nucleotides line up with TRBD2. J lost 2 bases, V lost 5 bases, and 5 bases had no gene match. Germline-derived CDR1 and CDR2 are SGHAT and FQNNGV. The CDR3 is 16 residues long. CDR3 sequence (DNA): TGTGCCAGCAGCCACGGACTAGCGGGGATCACAGATACGCAGTATTTT. Its protein product is CASSHGLAGITDTQYF.

The chain has TRBV10-3 and TRBJ2-7, with D possibly being TRBD2 (5 bases). The CDR3 consists of 13 residues. Germline CDR1 ENHRY, CDR2 SYGVKD. V was shortened by 5 bases and J by 1 base, with 9 bases between the two germline ends. Written as DNA, the CDR3 is TGTGCCATCAGTAGCGGCCGTTCCTACGAGCAGTACTTC. Residues: CAISSGRSYEQYF.

The CDR3 here is CASSLAGRRPNYGYTF. The CDR3 DNA reads as TGTGCCAGCAGCTTAGCGGGCAGGCGTCCTAACTATGGCTACACCTTC. This chain links TRBV7-9 with TRBJ1-2; D is uncertain. Germline values: CDR1 SEHNR, CDR2 FQNEAQ (reference sequence). Trimming took 0 bases from V and 0 from J, leaving 11 bases between them. The CDR3 has 16 amino acids.

The chain combines TRBV7-2 with TRBJ1-5; 7 nucleotides line up with TRBD1. Trimming at V came to 1 base and at J to 0 bases, leaving 3 bases not matched to a gene. CDR1 is SGHTA and CDR2 is FQGNSA in the germline V gene. The CDR3 length is 16 residues. The CDR3 DNA is TGTGCCAGCAGCTTAGAGGGGGCAAATAGCAATCAGCCCCAGCATTTT. It encodes CASSLEGANSNQPQHF.

The V gene is TRBV6-6, the J gene TRBJ1-5, with D unclear. Trimming removed 7 bases at V and 5 bases at J, with 18 bases between. The germline V gene has CDR1 MNHNY and CDR2 SVGAGI (reference sequence). CDR3 size: 15 residues. In DNA form, the CDR3 reads TGTGCCAGCACCGACGGAGCTTCGTGGGATCAGCCCCAGCATTTT. This gives the protein CASTDGASWDQPQHF.

The V gene is TRBV18, the J gene TRBJ1-5, with a weak D call TRBD1 (6 bases). V shed 1 base and J shed 2 bases, with 12 bases lying between them. The CDR3 has 16 residues. The V gene's germline CDR1 is KGHSH and CDR2 LQKENI. CDR3 DNA: TGTGCCAGCTCACCACGCGGCAGGGGTCGCAATCAGCCCCAGCATTTT. It is translated as CASSPRGRGRNQPQHF.

This chain links TRBV27 with TRBJ2-7, with a weak D call TRBD1 (5 bases). The CDR3 is 14 residues long. The germline CDR1 and CDR2 sequences are MNHEY and SMNVEV (reference sequence). Trimming took 2 bases from V and 6 from J, leaving 14 bases between them. CDR3 protein: CASSLESWGREQYF. CDR3 nucleotides: TGTGCCAGCAGTTTAGAATCCTGGGGCCGCGAGCAGTACTTC.

The CDR3 region has the DNA TGTGCCAGCCACGCGATCCCTGGAAACACCATATATTTT. Its translation is CASHAIPGNTIYF. V and J are TRBV2 and TRBJ1-3, with D unclear. Deletions cut 8 bases from V and 2 bases from J, with 10 bases between. The CDR3 covers 13 residues. Germline loops: CDR1 SNHLY, CDR2 FYNNEI.